These 26 T cell receptor beta chains share one sample of origin, sequenced in a study of control samples from healthy donors and cancer patients. Sequencing was performed with immunoSEQ multiplex PCR; in TCRdb, only in-frame clones are kept and a portion is missing. The sample yields 150,000 to 200,000 clones, about 86% seen once. Sequences were obtained from blood. The receptors were sampled from a woman in her 30s in good health.

This sequence joins TRBV29-1 and TRBJ2-2; 7 bases map to TRBD1. This CDR3 is built from 14 residues. Germline V gives CDR1 SQVTM, CDR2 ANQGSEA. The V and J ends lost 5 bases and 0 bases, in that order; junction bases with no gene match: 3. The CDR3 nucleotides read TGCAGCGTTCTGGGGACAGCGAACACCGGGGAGCTGTTTTTT. Translating gives CSVLGTANTGELFF.

The DNA for the CDR3 is TGCAGCGTTGAGGACACCAACTATGGCTACACCTTC. It translates to CSVEDTNYGYTF. The chain is built from TRBV29-1 and TRBJ1-2; perhaps TRBD1 as D (5 bases). Germline V lookup: CDR1 SQVTM, CDR2 ANQGSEA. V was trimmed by 3 bases and J by 2 bases, leaving 7 bases between them. This CDR3 comprises 12 residues. The full variable domain, rest sourced from reference TRBV29-1 and TRBJ1-2, is SAVISQKPSRDICQRGTSLTIQCQVDSQVTMMFWYRQQPGQSLTLIATANQGSEATYESGFVIDKFPISRPNLTFSTLTVSNMSPEDSSIYLCSVEDTNYGYTFGSGTRLTVV.

The V and J genes are TRBV5-1 and TRBJ2-5; 12 bases agree with TRBD2. J lost 5 bases, V lost 1 base, and 15 bases had no gene match. From germline, CDR1 is SGHRS and CDR2 YFSETQ. CDR3 length: 19 amino acids. The CDR3 here is CASSLRPSGGATGRETQYF. The CDR3 bases are TGCGCCAGCAGCTTGAGGCCTAGCGGGGGGGCAACGGGACGGGAGACCCAGTACTTC.

V is TRBV19 and J is TRBJ2-5, with 9 bases matching TRBD1. The CDR3 is 15 amino acids. From germline, CDR1 is LNHDA and CDR2 SQIVND (reference sequence). V lost 1 base and J lost 4; bases outside the gene matches: 4. CDR3 coding DNA: TGTGCCAGTAGTATAGCACAGGGGGCTGGAGAGACCCAGTACTTC. Translated, it gives CASSIAQGAGETQYF.

The chain recombines TRBV12-3 or TRBV12-4 with TRBJ2-7; 8 nucleotides match TRBD1. The CDR3 is 13 amino acids. Unmatched junction bases numbered 6, after V lost 6 bases and J lost 5 bases. CDR3 loop: CASSGQGSNEQYF. CDR3 in DNA: TGTGCCAGCAGCGGACAGGGAAGCAACGAGCAGTACTTC.

The chain employs TRBV15 and TRBJ1-4, with 10 positions matching TRBD1. The trim removed 5 bases at V and 2 bases at J, leaving 5 bases unmatched. The CDR3 consists of 16 residues. The germline V gene encodes CDR1 LNHNV and CDR2 YYDKDF (reference sequence). For the CDR3, the DNA is TGTGCCACCAGCCCAGACAGGGGGCGGACTAATGAAAAACTGTTTTTT. Protein: CATSPDRGRTNEKLFF.

This clone was picked up one time. The CDR3 protein is CAISMVHRIMNTEAFF. CDR3 DNA: TGTGCCATCAGTATGGTCCACAGAATCATGAACACTGAAGCTTTCTTT. This chain joins TRBV10-3 and TRBJ1-1; D is unclear. The CDR3 covers 16 residues. Germline assignment: CDR1 ENHRY and CDR2 SYGVKD. The V gene lost 5 bases and the J gene lost 0 bases, with 16 bases spanning the gap.

As for this clone: Other DNA sequences in the same sample also yield this CDR3. V is TRBV5-1 and J is TRBJ1-5; weak D call: TRBD1 (6 bases). There are 14 residues in the CDR3. The V end was cut by 0 bases, the J end by 9 bases, with 13 bases between. CDR1 and CDR2 (germline): SGHRS, YFSETQ. The DNA of the CDR3 is TGCGCCAGCAGCTTGGAAGGGGGGGGGTGGCCCCAGCATTTT. Encoded protein: CASSLEGGGWPQHF.

The V gene is TRBV9, the J gene TRBJ2-5; D is ambiguous. CDR1 is SGDLS, CDR2 YYNGEE, per germline. The CDR3 totals 16 residues. Between the trimmed V and J ends, which lost 0 bases and 1 base, there was a span of 13 bases. CDR3 sequence (DNA): TGTGCCAGCAGCGTAGGGGCCCACTGGACCCAAGAGACCCAGTACTTC. This sequence encodes CASSVGAHWTQETQYF.

This clone was detected only once. The V call is TRBV24-1, the J call TRBJ1-5; D not resolved. The CDR3 extends over 12 amino acids. Trimming shortened V by 8 bases and J by 2 bases, and 6 bases separated the two germline ends. Germline V gene sequence: CDR1 KGHDR, CDR2 SFDVKD. CDR3 nucleotide sequence: TGTGCCACCATGAGGGGCAATCAGCCCCAGCATTTT. Protein sequence: CATMRGNQPQHF.

CDR3 in amino acids: CASRKGQQETQYF. DNA for the CDR3: TGTGCCAGCAGAAAGGGACAGCAAGAGACCCAGTACTTC. The V and J genes are TRBV7-2 and TRBJ2-5, with 7 bases fitting TRBD1. The CDR3 consists of 13 residues. The junction had 3 bases not matched to a gene; V was cut back by 6 bases and J by 2 bases. Germline V gives CDR1 SGHTA, CDR2 FQGNSA.

The CDR3 here is CASSNRDSTNYGYTF. CDR3 in DNA: TGTGCCAGCAGTAACCGGGACAGCACTAACTATGGCTACACCTTC. The chain is built from TRBV6-5 and TRBJ1-2; 7 positions agree with TRBD1. Germline loops: CDR1 MNHEY, CDR2 SVGAGI. Trimming at V came to 5 bases and at J to 0 bases, leaving 6 bases not matched to a gene. This CDR3 is built from 15 residues.

The chain recombines TRBV27 with TRBJ1-1; no clear D. Looked up from germline, CDR1 is MNHEY and CDR2 is SMNVEV (reference sequence). The V and J ends lost 7 bases and 5 bases respectively, with 8 bases between them. The CDR3 contains 11 residues. CDR3 sequence reads: CASKLGTEAFF. CDR3 bases: TGTGCCAGCAAATTAGGGACTGAAGCTTTCTTT.

V gene TRBV24-1 combines with J gene TRBJ1-2, with a possible D match to TRBD1 (6 bases). Trimming removed 3 bases from V and 5 bases from J, with 12 bases in between. The CDR3 spans 14 residues. The germline V gene has CDR1 KGHDR and CDR2 SFDVKD. The CDR3 DNA is TGTGCCACCAGTGATCCAGGGAGGGGGTATGGCTACACCTTC. Encoded protein: CATSDPGRGYGYTF.

This rearrangement joins TRBV7-9 to TRBJ1-3, with D unclear. V lost 1 base and J lost 4, with 5 bases in between. The CDR3 consists of 13 residues. Germline CDR1 SEHNR, CDR2 FQNEAQ (reference sequence). The CDR3 nucleotides read TGTGCCAGCAGCTTAGGGTCGGGAAACACCATATATTTT. It specifies CASSLGSGNTIYF.

The J gene is TRBJ1-3, the V gene TRBV28; tentative D call: TRBD1 (6 bases). The CDR3 runs 16 residues. The V gene lost 8 bases and the J gene lost 0 bases, with 17 bases spanning the gap. The germline V gene has CDR1 MDHEN and CDR2 SYDVKM. CDR3 sequence: CASQTPGGGSGNTIYF. The CDR3 DNA reads as TGTGCCAGCCAAACGCCCGGAGGGGGCTCTGGAAACACCATATATTTT.

This rearrangement joins TRBV25-1 to TRBJ1-6; D may be TRBD1 (6 bases). The CDR3 extends over 14 amino acids. Germline V gene sequence: CDR1 MGHDK, CDR2 SYGVNS. Trimming stripped 7 bases from V and 9 bases from J, with 16 bases between. The DNA for the CDR3 is TGTGCCAGCACATTGGGGGGGCTAGGTTCACCCCTCCACTTT. It codes for CASTLGGLGSPLHF.

The chain employs TRBV2 and TRBJ2-5, with 9 bases that match TRBD2. The CDR3 is made up of 16 amino acids. Germline-derived CDR1 and CDR2 are SNHLY and FYNNEI. V trimming: 2 bases; J trimming: 1 base; junction bases outside the gene matches: 5. The CDR3 sequence: CASSESPTSGQETQYF. The CDR3 nucleotides are TGTGCCAGCAGTGAATCCCCGACTAGCGGCCAAGAGACCCAGTACTTC.

The CDR3 region is CASGATWNTEAFF. The CDR3 DNA is TGTGCCAGTGGCGCTACGTGGAACACTGAAGCTTTCTTT. This chain connects TRBV19 to TRBJ1-1; D not certain. Germline lookup yields CDR1 LNHDA and CDR2 SQIVND (reference sequence). V was shortened by 8 bases and J by 1 base, with 11 bases between the two germline ends. The CDR3 spans 13 residues.

The chain recombines TRBV11-2 with TRBJ1-1, with unresolved D. The CDR3 sequence is 13 residues long. Between the trimmed V and J ends, which lost 1 base and 1 base, there was a span of 4 bases. In germline, CDR1 is SGHAT, CDR2 FQNNGV. The CDR3 DNA reads TGTGCCAGCAGCTTAGTGGAGAACACTGAAGCTTTCTTT. This translates into CASSLVENTEAFF.

This clone was seen only a few times. The CDR3 spells CASSQDRSSGSFWYTGELFF. CDR3 in DNA: TGTGCCAGCAGCCAAGATAGAAGTAGCGGGAGTTTCTGGTACACCGGGGAGCTGTTTTTT. The V and J genes are TRBV4-2 and TRBJ2-2, with TRBD2 matching 9 bases. Germline CDR1 and CDR2: LGHNA and YNFKEQ. CDR3 length: 20 amino acids. Losses at the gene ends were 0 bases for V and 3 bases for J; bases not matched to a gene: 14.

The CDR3 DNA reads TGTGCCAGCAGCTCCGGGACAGGAGGGGACACTGAAGCTTTCTTT. Encoded protein: CASSSGTGGDTEAFF. This sequence joins TRBV7-9 and TRBJ1-1; 8 nucleotides match TRBD1. Germline V CDR1 and CDR2: SEHNR, FQNEAQ (reference sequence). The CDR3 is 15 residues long. Germline trimming cut 4 bases from V and 3 bases from J; bases unmatched to any gene: 7.

This clone was counted only a few times. The chain has TRBV7-6 and TRBJ2-7, with a possible D match to TRBD1 (6 bases). This CDR3 has 11 amino acids. Trimming stripped 8 bases from V and 6 bases from J, with 11 bases between. CDR1 is SGHVS and CDR2 is FNYEAQ in the germline V gene. The CDR3 bases are TGTGCCAGCGGGCTCAGGGGCGAGCAGTACTTC. This translates into CASGLRGEQYF.

The J gene is TRBJ2-4, the V gene TRBV11-2; 7 bases fit TRBD2. Germline trimming cut 5 bases from V and 0 bases from J; bases unmatched to any gene: 7. Germline V gene lookup returns CDR1 SGHAT and CDR2 FQNNGV. The CDR3 is 16 amino acids. CDR3 nucleotide sequence: TGTGCCAGCAGCGCAGCGGGACGGCTAGCCAAAAACATTCAGTACTTC. Translation: CASSAAGRLAKNIQYF. The variable domain in full, completed from reference TRBV11-2 and TRBJ2-4, reads EAGVAQSPRYKIIEKRQSVAFWCNPISGHATLYWYQQILGQGPKLLIQFQNNGVVDDSQLPKDRFSAERLKGVDSTLKIQPAKLEDSAVYLCASSAAGRLAKNIQYFGAGTRLSVL.

The sample holds one count of this clone. V usage is TRBV4-1 and J usage is TRBJ2-7, with D perhaps TRBD1 (6 bases). V shed 8 bases and J shed 4 bases, with 18 bases lying between them. The CDR3 is 14 amino acids. Germline loops: CDR1 MGHRA, CDR2 YSYEKL. The CDR3 bases are TGCGCCAGCTCCTGGGACACCGGGCAATACGAGCAGTACTTC. Protein sequence: CASSWDTGQYEQYF.

This clone has a handful of counts. The chain joins TRBV5-1 to TRBJ1-5, with D tentatively TRBD1 (5 bases). This CDR3 comprises 17 residues. Trimming stripped 4 bases from V and 5 bases from J, with 22 bases between. Germline assignment: CDR1 SGHRS and CDR2 YFSETQ. CDR3 coding DNA: TGCGCCAGCAGCCACCCGCGCGGCGGGGGGAAAGATCAGCCCCAGCATTTT. Its translation is CASSHPRGGGKDQPQHF.